This is a list of T cell receptor beta chains from one sample in a study of cytomegalovirus exposure and HLA in healthy donors. TCRdb's copy holds only in-frame clones and misses some; the assay was immunoSEQ multiplex PCR. The sample table sets out around 120,000 clones. The sequencing input was PBMCs. The origin of the receptors is a young man in good health and CMV-seronegative. Each CDR3 is given with its conserved first and last residue. D genes are given only for firm matches.

J gene: TRBJ2-1
V gene: TRBV6-1
D gene: TRBD1
CDR3 protein: CASSETGYNEQFF
CDR3 DNA: TGTGCCAGCAGCGAGACAGGGTATAATGAGCAGTTCTTC

J gene: TRBJ2-3
V gene: TRBV18
D gene: TRBD2
CDR3 protein: CASSQQLSGDTDTQYF
CDR3 DNA: TGTGCCAGCTCACAACAGCTTAGCGGGGACACAGATACGCAGTATTTT

J gene: TRBJ2-2
V gene: TRBV11-3
D gene: -
CDR3 protein: CASSLVGADTGELFF
CDR3 DNA: TGTGCCAGCAGCTTAGTGGGGGCTGACACCGGGGAGCTGTTTTTT

J gene: TRBJ1-2
V gene: TRBV5-1
D gene: TRBD1
CDR3 protein: CASSLDREWYGYTF
CDR3 DNA: TGCGCCAGCAGCCTGGACAGGGAATGGTATGGCTACACCTTC

J gene: TRBJ2-1
V gene: TRBV28
D gene: -
CDR3 protein: CATAVSSSYNEQFF
CDR3 DNA: TGTGCCACCGCTGTCTCCAGCTCCTACAATGAGCAGTTCTTC

J gene: TRBJ2-7
V gene: TRBV27
D gene: -
CDR3 protein: CASSLGKPGLYSYEQYF
CDR3 DNA: TGTGCCAGCAGTTTGGGAAAACCGGGACTCTACTCCTACGAGCAGTACTTC

J gene: TRBJ2-7
V gene: TRBV6-1
D gene: -
CDR3 protein: CASSEEGRSPAYEQYF
CDR3 DNA: TGTGCCAGCAGTGAAGAGGGGCGGTCCCCGGCCTACGAGCAGTACTTC

J gene: TRBJ1-2
V gene: TRBV25-1
D gene: -
CDR3 protein: CASSETRSYGYTF
CDR3 DNA: TGTGCCAGCAGTGAGACGCGGTCCTATGGCTACACCTTC

J gene: TRBJ2-5
V gene: TRBV5-4
D gene: -
CDR3 protein: CASSSQVRTLLQETQYF
CDR3 DNA: TGTGCCAGCAGCTCCCAAGTCCGGACACTGTTACAAGAGACCCAGTACTTC

J gene: TRBJ2-6
V gene: TRBV6-4
D gene: -
CDR3 protein: CASSVRQVSSGANVLTF
CDR3 DNA: TGTGCCAGCAGTGTTCGACAGGTTAGCTCTGGGGCCAACGTCCTGACTTTC

J gene: TRBJ2-5
V gene: TRBV7-2
D gene: TRBD1
CDR3 protein: CASSIQTGTPETQYF
CDR3 DNA: TGTGCCAGCAGCATCCAGACAGGGACCCCGGAGACCCAGTACTTC

J gene: TRBJ2-2
V gene: TRBV29-1
D gene: -
CDR3 protein: CSVPSTGTGELFF
CDR3 DNA: TGCAGCGTCCCTTCCACGGGCACCGGGGAGCTGTTTTTT

J gene: TRBJ1-5
V gene: TRBV4-1
D gene: TRBD1
CDR3 protein: CASSQDRTGGRNQPQHF
CDR3 DNA: TGCGCCAGCAGCCAAGATCGAACAGGGGGCCGCAATCAGCCCCAGCATTTT

J gene: TRBJ1-2
V gene: TRBV7-9
D gene: TRBD1
CDR3 protein: CASSLGQGYGYTF
CDR3 DNA: TGTGCCAGCAGCCTTGGACAGGGTTATGGCTACACCTTC

J gene: TRBJ1-2
V gene: TRBV5-1
D gene: TRBD1
CDR3 protein: CASSYEGARGYGYTF
CDR3 DNA: TGCGCCAGCAGCTATGAGGGGGCCCGAGGGTATGGCTACACCTTC

J gene: TRBJ2-3
V gene: TRBV7-2
D gene: TRBD2
CDR3 protein: CASSLSGTRTDTQYF
CDR3 DNA: TGTGCCAGCAGCCTATCCGGGACTAGAACAGATACGCAGTATTTT

J gene: TRBJ2-5
V gene: TRBV18
D gene: TRBD1
CDR3 protein: CASSPPIGTVGRETQYF
CDR3 DNA: TGTGCCAGCTCACCACCAATTGGGACAGTTGGTCGCGAGACCCAGTACTTC

J gene: TRBJ1-6
V gene: TRBV30
D gene: TRBD1
CDR3 protein: CAWSVDRVNSPLHF
CDR3 DNA: TGTGCCTGGAGTGTAGACAGGGTCAATTCACCCCTCCACTTT

J gene: TRBJ2-7
V gene: TRBV6-5
D gene: TRBD1
CDR3 protein: CASSYSGQSYEQYF
CDR3 DNA: TGTGCCAGCAGTTACTCGGGACAGTCCTACGAGCAGTACTTC

J gene: TRBJ1-1
V gene: TRBV19
D gene: TRBD1
CDR3 protein: CASSILQGRPEAFF
CDR3 DNA: TGTGCCAGTAGTATTTTACAGGGGCGCCCTGAAGCTTTCTTT

J gene: TRBJ1-5
V gene: TRBV5-6
D gene: -
CDR3 protein: CASSLHSPNQPQHF
CDR3 DNA: TGTGCCAGCAGCTTGCACAGCCCCAATCAGCCCCAGCATTTT

J gene: TRBJ1-2
V gene: TRBV9
D gene: TRBD1
CDR3 protein: CASSPTTGPYGYTF
CDR3 DNA: TGTGCCAGCAGCCCGACGACAGGGCCCTATGGCTACACCTTC

J gene: TRBJ1-5
V gene: TRBV2
D gene: -
CDR3 protein: CASSDLAENQPQHF
CDR3 DNA: TGTGCCAGCAGTGATTTGGCGGAAAATCAGCCCCAGCATTTT

J gene: TRBJ2-1
V gene: TRBV15
D gene: -
CDR3 protein: CATSRDGSGLYNEQFF
CDR3 DNA: TGTGCCACCAGCAGAGATGGGTCGGGACTCTACAATGAGCAGTTCTTC

J gene: TRBJ1-1
V gene: TRBV27
D gene: -
CDR3 protein: CASSLTRVTEAFF
CDR3 DNA: TGTGCCAGCAGTTTAACCAGGGTAACTGAAGCTTTCTTT

J gene: TRBJ2-1
V gene: TRBV6-1
D gene: -
CDR3 protein: CASSGSGSYNEQFF
CDR3 DNA: TGTGCCAGCAGTGGGAGTGGTTCCTACAATGAGCAGTTCTTC

J gene: TRBJ1-2
V gene: TRBV5-1
D gene: TRBD1
CDR3 protein: CASSNNRDRDRLDNGYTF
CDR3 DNA: TGCGCCAGCAGCAACAACCGGGACAGGGACCGGCTAGATAATGGCTACACCTTC

J gene: TRBJ2-1
V gene: TRBV19
D gene: TRBD2
CDR3 protein: CASRGGSPTNEQFF
CDR3 DNA: TGTGCCAGTAGGGGGGGGAGCCCCACCAATGAGCAGTTCTTC

J gene: TRBJ2-2
V gene: TRBV19
D gene: -
CDR3 protein: CASRPPWESGELFF
CDR3 DNA: TGTGCCAGTAGACCACCTTGGGAGTCCGGGGAGCTGTTTTTT

J gene: TRBJ2-1
V gene: TRBV4-1
D gene: TRBD1
CDR3 protein: CASSQSPSGQGRDEQFF
CDR3 DNA: TGCGCCAGCAGCCAGTCACCCTCGGGACAGGGGAGGGATGAGCAGTTCTTC

J gene: TRBJ2-7
V gene: TRBV5-1
D gene: TRBD2
CDR3 protein: CASKPGLAASSYEQYF
CDR3 DNA: TGCGCCAGCAAACCGGGACTAGCGGCGAGCTCCTACGAGCAGTACTTC

J gene: TRBJ1-3
V gene: TRBV5-1
D gene: -
CDR3 protein: CASSDLGGTLLRTIYF
CDR3 DNA: TGCGCCAGCAGCGACCTCGGGGGGACCCTCCTCCGCACCATATATTTT

J gene: TRBJ1-6
V gene: TRBV6-5
D gene: -
CDR3 protein: CASSPPRGGNSPLHF
CDR3 DNA: TGTGCCAGCAGCCCCCCCCGGGGAGGTAATTCACCCCTCCACTTT

J gene: TRBJ2-1
V gene: TRBV2
D gene: TRBD2
CDR3 protein: CASRAGGTGGNNEQFF
CDR3 DNA: TGTGCCAGCAGGGCCGGAGGGACGGGGGGGAACAATGAGCAGTTCTTC

J gene: TRBJ2-4
V gene: TRBV18
D gene: TRBD1
CDR3 protein: CASSQGTGLTKNIQYF
CDR3 DNA: TGTGCCAGCTCCCAGGGGACAGGGCTAACCAAAAACATTCAGTACTTC

J gene: TRBJ2-5
V gene: TRBV2
D gene: TRBD2
CDR3 protein: CASQFGLAGGTSQETQYF
CDR3 DNA: TGTGCCAGCCAATTCGGACTAGCGGGGGGGACTTCCCAAGAGACCCAGTACTTC

J gene: TRBJ2-1
V gene: TRBV2
D gene: -
CDR3 protein: CASSREEGEQFF
CDR3 DNA: TGTGCCAGCAGTCGCGAGGAGGGAGAGCAGTTCTTC

J gene: TRBJ2-4
V gene: TRBV7-8
D gene: -
CDR3 protein: CASSSLDKNIQYF
CDR3 DNA: TGTGCCAGCAGCTCCTTAGACAAAAACATTCAGTACTTC

J gene: TRBJ1-4
V gene: TRBV5-1
D gene: -
CDR3 protein: CASSLADSRGKLFF
CDR3 DNA: TGCGCCAGCAGCTTGGCGGACAGCAGGGGAAAACTGTTTTTT

J gene: TRBJ2-7
V gene: TRBV10-2
D gene: TRBD2
CDR3 protein: CASLLAGPYEQYF
CDR3 DNA: TGCGCCAGCTTACTAGCGGGGCCCTACGAGCAGTACTTC

J gene: TRBJ1-2
V gene: TRBV29-1
D gene: -
CDR3 protein: CSVRPDIYEITNYGYTF
CDR3 DNA: TGCAGTGTTAGGCCGGACATCTACGAAATTACTAACTATGGCTACACCTTC

J gene: TRBJ2-7
V gene: TRBV21-1
D gene: -
CDR3 protein: CASSKGYMGLVSF
CDR3 DNA: TGTGCCAGCAGCAAAGGGTATATGGGACTAGTGAGCTTC

J gene: TRBJ1-1
V gene: TRBV5-1
D gene: -
CDR3 protein: CASSSKNTEAFF
CDR3 DNA: TGCGCCAGCAGTTCTAAGAACACTGAAGCTTTCTTT

J gene: TRBJ2-7
V gene: TRBV27
D gene: TRBD1
CDR3 protein: CASSFKGAREQYF
CDR3 DNA: TGTGCCAGCAGTTTCAAGGGGGCGCGGGAGCAGTACTTC

J gene: TRBJ1-1
V gene: TRBV11-2
D gene: TRBD1
CDR3 protein: CASSLGQGAEAFF
CDR3 DNA: TGTGCCAGCAGCCTCGGACAGGGTGCTGAAGCTTTCTTT

J gene: TRBJ2-5
V gene: TRBV13
D gene: TRBD2
CDR3 protein: CASSIRTSGGETQYF
CDR3 DNA: TGTGCCAGCAGCATACGGACTAGCGGGGGAGAGACCCAGTACTTC

J gene: TRBJ1-1
V gene: TRBV6-5
D gene: -
CDR3 protein: CASSYGTGSGGTEAFF
CDR3 DNA: TGTGCCAGCAGTTACGGAACAGGATCCGGGGGCACTGAAGCTTTCTTT

J gene: TRBJ2-2
V gene: TRBV9
D gene: -
CDR3 protein: CASSVAGGNTGELFF
CDR3 DNA: TGTGCCAGCAGCGTAGCCGGGGGTAACACCGGGGAGCTGTTTTTT

J gene: TRBJ2-7
V gene: TRBV15
D gene: TRBD2
CDR3 protein: CATSRGYGRLEQYF
CDR3 DNA: TGTGCCACCAGCAGGGGTTACGGGAGGCTCGAGCAGTACTTC

J gene: TRBJ2-7
V gene: TRBV28
D gene: TRBD1
CDR3 protein: CASRLGSGGPHEQYF
CDR3 DNA: TGTGCCAGTAGACTCGGGTCAGGGGGCCCCCACGAGCAGTACTTC

J gene: TRBJ2-7
V gene: TRBV11-3
D gene: TRBD1
CDR3 protein: CASSFGTEAGEQYF
CDR3 DNA: TGTGCCAGCAGCTTTGGGACAGAGGCTGGAGAGCAGTACTTC

J gene: TRBJ2-3
V gene: TRBV6-5
D gene: TRBD1
CDR3 protein: CASRGTASTDTQYF
CDR3 DNA: TGTGCCAGCCGAGGGACAGCAAGCACAGATACGCAGTATTTT

J gene: TRBJ2-1
V gene: TRBV20-1
D gene: -
CDR3 protein: CSARRGEQFF
CDR3 DNA: TGCAGTGCGCGTAGGGGTGAGCAGTTCTTC

J gene: TRBJ2-2
V gene: TRBV30
D gene: TRBD1
CDR3 protein: CAWSVTGVFSGELFF
CDR3 DNA: TGTGCCTGGAGTGTGACAGGGGTTTTCTCCGGGGAGCTGTTTTTT

J gene: TRBJ2-7
V gene: TRBV11-1
D gene: TRBD1
CDR3 protein: CASSFGTGVSEQYF
CDR3 DNA: TGTGCCAGCAGCTTTGGGACAGGGGTAAGCGAGCAGTACTTC

J gene: TRBJ2-3
V gene: TRBV27
D gene: -
CDR3 protein: CASRSRDSGNTQYF
CDR3 DNA: TGTGCCAGCAGATCTCGGGACTCAGGAAATACGCAGTATTTT

J gene: TRBJ2-7
V gene: TRBV5-1
D gene: TRBD2
CDR3 protein: CASSLAPGTASGLTYEQYF
CDR3 DNA: TGCGCCAGCAGCTTGGCTCCCGGGACGGCTAGCGGGCTGACCTACGAGCAGTACTTC